The clone carrying this T cell receptor beta chain was counted once. Some clones are missing from TCRdb's copy, which holds only in-frame ones; the method was immunoSEQ multiplex PCR. The sample shows 700,000 or so clones, 75% to 90% of them seen only once. These data are taken from a study of shared T cell receptors in the human thymus. The CDR3 runs 16 residues. The germline CDR1 and CDR2 sequences are SGHVS and FQNEAQ. V trimming: 5 bases; J trimming: 0 bases; junction bases outside the gene matches: 9. These data also formed part of another study, on human thymus T cells. That paper states: The authors found apparently biased V and J gene usage in thymic and blood repertoires. Unrelated individuals reportedly shared highly overlapping thymic TCR repertoires.

This chain links TRBV7-8 with TRBJ1-2, with 7 bases identical to TRBD1. This receptor was taken from a girl under three years old with a congenital heart defect. Material for sequencing was thymocytes. CDR3 sequence reads: CASSLQKTGPNYGYTF. CDR3 DNA sequence: TGTGCCAGCAGCCTGCAAAAGACAGGGCCTAACTATGGCTACACCTTC.